This T cell receptor beta chain was profiled in a study of blood T cell repertoires in COVID-19. Study information: Acute-phase and convalescent COVID-19 samples originated in the United States, Italy and Spain.

Measured with immunoSEQ multiplex PCR; TCRdb has only the in-frame clones, and not every one. This table has 260,000 or so clones, around four fifths appearing once. People in the exposed group encountered a COVID-19 case within 2 weeks before entering the study. V was clipped by 5 bases and J by 1 base, with 11 bases between them. Per the germline V gene, CDR1 is SGHVS and CDR2 is FQNEAQ. The CDR3 is made up of 14 amino acids. This chain uses TRBV7-8 with TRBJ2-5; TRBD2 is a possible D gene (5 bases). The receptor was derived from a woman aged 35 to 49 who had been exposed to COVID-19. Material for sequencing was PBMCs or T cells enriched from blood (not recorded which). CDR3 DNA: TGTGCCAGCAGCCCCGGACTTGCCCAAGAGACCCAGTACTTC. Translating it yields CASSPGLAQETQYF. Full variable domain (outside the CDR3, taken from reference TRBV7-8 and TRBJ2-5): GAGVSQSPRYKVAKRGQDVALRCDPISGHVSLFWYQQALGQGPEFLTYFQNEAQLDKSGLPSDRFFAERPEGSVSTLKIQRTQQEDSAVYLCASSPGLAQETQYFGPGTRLLVL.